These T cell receptor beta chains were read from a single sample in a study of T cell responses to AZD1222 COVID-19 vaccine. Some clones are missing from TCRdb's copy, which holds only in-frame ones; the method was immunoSEQ multiplex PCR. Of approximately 200,000 clones in the sample, more than 85% were seen once. This specimen consisted of peripheral blood, obtained 28 days after the second AZD1222 dose. Receptor source: an adult who received the AZD1222 COVID-19 vaccine. Each CDR3 is given with its conserved first and last residue. A D gene is named only where the DNA matches it firmly. Some rows have no size entry. The others give once, few or many, or a class for an expanded clone.

D gene	V gene	clone size	J gene	CDR3 protein	CDR3 DNA
.	TRBV28	.	TRBJ1-2	CASSYRASSNYGYTF	TGTGCCAGCAGTTACCGGGCTTCTTCTAACTATGGCTACACCTTC
.	TRBV19	.	TRBJ2-5	CASSNVGRRRETQYF	TGTGCCAGTAGTAATGTAGGGAGACGGCGGGAGACCCAGTACTTC
.	TRBV10-3	.	TRBJ2-3	CAPRRGTTDTQYF	TGTGCCCCGAGGCGGGGAACCACAGATACGCAGTATTTT
.	TRBV24-1	.	TRBJ2-1	CATSDTKLTYNEQFF	TGTGCCACCAGTGATACGAAACTGACCTACAATGAGCAGTTCTTC
.	TRBV5-1	.	TRBJ2-7	CASSLAGLGGHEQYF	TGCGCCAGCAGCTTGGCGGGGCTGGGTGGTCACGAGCAGTACTTC
TRBD1	TRBV29-1	.	TRBJ1-1	CSARIGQGTEAFF	TGCAGCGCCCGGATCGGACAGGGGACTGAAGCTTTCTTT
.	TRBV2	.	TRBJ1-4	CASGGGTWEKLFF	TGTGCCAGCGGGGGGGGTACTTGGGAAAAACTGTTTTTT
TRBD2	TRBV3-1/TRBV3-2	.	TRBJ2-5	CASSLFLALAEGETQYF	TGTGCCAGCAGCCTCTTCCTAGCCCTAGCGGAGGGAGAGACCCAGTACTTC
TRBD1	TRBV6-2/TRBV6-3	once	TRBJ2-7	CASSYDEGQKGSYEQYF	TGTGCCAGCAGTTACGACGAGGGACAGAAAGGGTCCTACGAGCAGTACTTC
.	TRBV9	.	TRBJ1-5	CASSDPRQPQHF	TGTGCCAGCAGCGACCCGCGTCAGCCCCAGCATTTT
TRBD2	TRBV10-2	.	TRBJ2-1	CASSGPLSGRAPNEQFF	TGCGCCAGCAGTGGGCCTCTTAGCGGGAGGGCCCCGAATGAGCAGTTCTTC